These T cell receptor beta chains were read from a single sample in a study of monozygotic twins with inflammatory bowel disease. With the 5' RACE reads reprocessed, TCRdb shows one record per CDR3 protein and no DNA. The table for this sample gives some 200,000 distinct CDR3 sequences. Sequencing input: blood. The source is a human donor with ulcerative colitis or Crohn's disease, or a healthy co-twin of an affected twin (not recorded which). The CDR3 runs from the conserved cysteine through the conserved F or W.

TRBJ2-4 | TRBV27 | CASMSRDLAKNIQYF
TRBJ1-3 | TRBV4-2 | CASSQSTGGGNTIYF
TRBJ1-1 | TRBV25-1 | CASSSPLSEAFF
TRBJ2-1 | TRBV20-1 | CSAREQGLPKTQRPYNEQFF
TRBJ2-1 | TRBV12-3/TRBV12-4 | CASSLFQGNEQFF
TRBJ1-1 | TRBV7-6 | CASSPRQGVNTEAFF
TRBJ2-6 | TRBV30 | CAWVPSGANVLTF
TRBJ2-7 | TRBV6-5 | CASKKPGSDEQYF
TRBJ2-5 | TRBV7-8 | CASSFGQGRGETQYF
TRBJ2-7 | TRBV6-2/TRBV6-3 | CASSVTSGNIYEQYF
TRBJ1-5 | TRBV7-2 | CASGRDGNQPQHF
TRBJ2-1 | TRBV5-5 | CASSMTGTGVLSEQFF
TRBJ1-5 | TRBV2 | CASSVQGQGNQPQHF
TRBJ1-5 | TRBV12-3/TRBV12-4 | CASSLVGGGDNQPQHF
TRBJ1-4 | TRBV27 | CASSRVGRNEKLFF
TRBJ2-7 | TRBV4-1 | CASSQDSRYEQYF
TRBJ2-1 | TRBV12-3/TRBV12-4 | CARISSYNEQFF